This T cell receptor (beta chain) stems from a study of graft-versus-host responses after intestinal transplantation. TCRdb's table, derived via immunoSEQ multiplex PCR, lists solely in-frame clones and lacks some. The sample lists around 97,000 clones, around 92% occurring once. As regards this clone: Its cognate antigen is unknown.

Specimen: unstimulated CD4+ T cells sorted from spleen or lymph node cells, collected before transplant. The source is a human donor who was the organ donor for an intestinal transplant.

CDR3 coding DNA: TGTGCCAGCAGCTTAGTGGGCGCAGATACGCAGTATTTT. Its protein product is CASSLVGADTQYF. The gene calls are TRBV7-9 and TRBJ2-3, with D unresolved. Trimming stripped 1 base from V and 4 bases from J, with 6 bases between. CDR1 is SEHNR, CDR2 FQNEAQ, per germline (reference sequence). CDR3 length: 13 residues. Drawing the rest from reference TRBV7-9 and TRBJ2-3, the complete variable domain is DTGVSQNPRHKITKRGQNVTFRCDPISEHNRLYWYRQTLGQGPEFLTYFQNEAQLEKSRLLSDRFSAERPKGSFSTLEIQRTEQGDSAMYLCASSLVGADTQYFGPGTRLTVL.